Listed below are T cell receptor beta chains from one sample, sequenced in a study of metastatic and nonmetastatic thyroid tumors. TCRdb re-called the PCR reads through MiXCR. Of under 20,000 clones listed, around a quarter are singletons. Sequencing used adjacent normal tissue. The receptor set was obtained from a female donor with papillary thyroid cancer or a benign thyroid nodule (not recorded which). Some clones in this sample may be carry-over from other donors' samples. Each CDR3 is given with its conserved first and last residue. A D gene is named only where the DNA matches it firmly. Clone size is not always given. Where it is, it says once, few, many or a class for expanded clones.

size,V,D,J,DNA,CDR3
few,TRBV27,TRBD2,TRBJ2-2,TGTGCCAGCAGTTCGCAGTGGGGGGGGAGGAGGGAGCTGTTTTTT,CASSSQWGGRRELFF
-,TRBV6-1,-,TRBJ1-2,TGTGCCAGCCGTGGGCAGATGGGCTCCACCTTC,CASRGQMGSTF
few,TRBV6-1,-,TRBJ2-2,TGTGCCAGCAGTTCGGCGGGGAACACCGGGGAGCTGTTTTTT,CASSSAGNTGELFF
few,TRBV27,-,TRBJ1-1,TGTGCCAGCAGTTTAGGACCCTCGGGGAACACTGAAGCTTTCTTT,CASSLGPSGNTEAFF
-,TRBV4-3,TRBD2,TRBJ2-2,TGCGCCAGCAGCCAAGAGCTAGCGGCCTCCGGGGAGCTGTTTTTT,CASSQELAASGELFF
-,TRBV7-8,TRBD1,TRBJ1-2,TGTGCCAGCAGCGAAGGACAGGGCGTTCATGGCTACACCTTC,CASSEGQGVHGYTF
few,TRBV28,-,TRBJ1-5,TGTGCCAGCAGTGGGGGTGGGCAGCCCCAGCATTTT,CASSGGGQPQHF
few,TRBV29-1,-,TRBJ2-7,TGCAGCGTTGCTGAGACCTCCTACGAGCAGTACTTC,CSVAETSYEQYF
few,TRBV6-2/TRBV6-3,-,TRBJ1-5,TGTGCCAGCAGTTCCAACCGGGGGGGTCAGCCCCAGCATTTT,CASSSNRGGQPQHF
-,TRBV5-1,-,TRBJ2-1,TGCGCCAGCAGCTTGGATGAATACGCTAAACCCAATGAGCAGTTCTTC,CASSLDEYAKPNEQFF
-,TRBV25-1,TRBD1,TRBJ2-3,TGTGCCAGCAGTGAATATGGACAGGTATCAGATACGCAGTATTTT,CASSEYGQVSDTQYF